The next 27 T cell receptor beta chains were all read from a single sample in a study of chemoradiotherapy in HPV16-positive cancers. Profiled with immunoSEQ multiplex PCR; TCRdb holds only in-frame clones, not every one. The table records fewer than 10,000 clones, about 83% of them present only once. The sequencing used blood, collected from a patient who underwent chemoradiotherapy. These receptors all come from a human donor with HPV-associated anogenital cancer.

On this clone: The limits of the CDR3 on the DNA are not certain, so only TCRdb's listed CDR3 is given. This chain connects TRBV30 to TRBJ1-1. The CDR3 has 14 amino acids, counting both end residues. Germline assignment: CDR1 GTSNPN and CDR2 SVGIG (reference sequence). The CDR3 here is CAWIVGAGNTEASF.

The chain has TRBV6-6 and TRBJ1-6, with a tentative D call TRBD1 (6 bases). The germline V gene encodes CDR1 MNHNY and CDR2 SVGAGI (reference sequence). V lost 8 bases and J lost 8, with 19 bases in between. This CDR3 region has 15 residues. The CDR3 bases are TGTGCCAGCCGTCAGGACAGCCAAGCATATTCACCCCTCCACTTT. Its translation is CASRQDSQAYSPLHF.

This rearrangement joins TRBV30 to TRBJ1-1, with 10 positions matching TRBD1. Germline values: CDR1 GTSNPN, CDR2 SVGIG (reference sequence). The CDR3 is 16 residues long. The J segment lost 11 bases and the V segment lost 4 bases, leaving 19 bases of the junction unmatched. In DNA, the CDR3 is TGTGCCTGGACCACTAAGCAGGGACAGGGGCCCTCCGTGGCTTTCTTT. Encoded protein: CAWTTKQGQGPSVAFF.

The CDR3 DNA sequence: TGTGCCAGCAGCCCTGAGGGCTATGGCTACACCTTC. Residues: CASSPEGYGYTF. This rearrangement joins TRBV11-2 to TRBJ1-2; D remains unclear. Germline CDR1 and CDR2: SGHAT and FQNNGV. V lost 5 bases and J lost 4, with 8 bases in between. CDR3 length: 12 residues.

This chain's CDR3 is CASSPFGGNTIYF. CDR3 sequence (DNA): TGTGCCAGCTCACCATTCGGGGGAAACACCATATATTTT. The rearrangement joins TRBV18 to TRBJ1-3; D unclear. In germline, CDR1 is KGHSH, CDR2 LQKENI. The CDR3 has 13 amino acids. Trimming removed 2 bases at V and 4 bases at J, with 6 bases between.

The genes are TRBV6-1 and TRBJ2-5, with D possibly TRBD1 on 7 matching bases. Looked up from germline, CDR1 is MNHNS and CDR2 is SASEGT. Trimming pared 6 bases from V and 7 bases from J, leaving 15 bases between. The CDR3 extends over 13 amino acids. The CDR3 DNA is TGTGCCAGCAGGCACCGACAGGGAGGGACCCAGTACTTC. The encoded protein is CASRHRQGGTQYF.

The rearrangement joins TRBV2 to TRBJ1-2; D may be TRBD1 (6 bases). V was pared by 7 bases and J by 4 bases, with 25 bases between. The CDR3 sequence is 17 residues long. Germline CDR1 reads SNHLY; CDR2 reads FYNNEI. The CDR3 sequence: CASNPLVGGANSYGYTF. CDR3 in DNA: TGTGCCAGCAACCCTCTTGTAGGGGGGGCCAACTCCTATGGCTACACCTTC. Complete variable domain (other parts from reference TRBV2 and TRBJ1-2): EPEVTQTPSHQVTQMGQEVILRCVPISNHLYFYWYRQILGQKVEFLVSFYNNEISEKSEIFDDQFSVERPDGSNFTLKIRSTKLEDSAMYFCASNPLVGGANSYGYTFGSGTRLTVV.

Here the CDR3 reads CASSPRGTGLLYEQYF. CDR3 in DNA: TGTGCCAGCAGCCCGAGGGGGACAGGCCTCCTCTACGAGCAGTACTTC. The rearrangement uses TRBV13 and TRBJ2-7, with 8 positions matching TRBD1. The CDR3 extends over 16 amino acids. V was pared by 5 bases and J by 3 bases, with 12 bases of the junction left unmatched. Germline assignment: CDR1 PRHDT and CDR2 FYEKMQ (reference sequence).

V gene TRBV7-9 combines with J gene TRBJ1-4, with TRBD1 as a possible D gene (6 bases). The CDR3 covers 16 residues. CDR1 and CDR2 (germline): SEHNR, FQNEAQ (reference sequence). Trimming pared 5 bases from V and 3 bases from J, leaving 16 bases between. CDR3 residues: CASSEDTGQANEKLFF. The CDR3 nucleotides are TGTGCCAGCAGCGAGGATACAGGGCAAGCTAATGAAAAACTGTTTTTT.

In nucleotides, the CDR3 is TGTGCCAGCAGTGAACTTAACACCGGGGAGCTGTTTTTT. Amino acid sequence: CASSELNTGELFF. This chain uses TRBV6-4 with TRBJ2-2, with D unclear. This CDR3 contains 13 residues. V lost 3 bases to trimming and J lost 2 bases, with 4 bases between them. Looked up from germline, CDR1 is MRHNA and CDR2 is SNTAGT.

Here the CDR3 reads CASSLSWGLLNTGELFF. CDR3 DNA sequence: TGTGCCAGCAGCTTGAGTTGGGGCCTTCTAAACACCGGGGAGCTGTTTTTT. This sequence joins TRBV7-2 and TRBJ2-2, with D maybe TRBD1 (5 bases). The length of the CDR3 is 17 residues. Trimming removed 3 bases at V and 2 bases at J, with 16 bases between. The germline V gene has CDR1 SGHTA and CDR2 FQGNSA.

The chain has TRBV5-1 and TRBJ2-3, with a possible D match to TRBD2 (6 bases). The germline V gene encodes CDR1 SGHRS and CDR2 YFSETQ. The germline V and J ends were trimmed by 3 bases and 7 bases, with 15 bases remaining between them. There are 14 residues in the CDR3. The CDR3 nucleotides read TGCGCCAGCAGCTCGTTGGCGGGGTTAAATACGCAGTATTTT. Translating it yields CASSSLAGLNTQYF.

CDR3 loop: CASSLAGGLNEQFF. The CDR3 region has the DNA TGTGCCAGCAGCTTAGCGGGGGGGCTTAATGAGCAGTTCTTC. This chain joins TRBV11-2 and TRBJ2-1; 8 nucleotides line up with TRBD2. V shed 1 base, J shed 7 bases, and the junction held 3 bases outside the gene matches. This CDR3 contains 14 residues. CDR1 and CDR2 (germline): SGHAT, FQNNGV. The variable domain in full, with the rest retrieved from reference TRBV11-2 and TRBJ2-1, is EAGVAQSPRYKIIEKRQSVAFWCNPISGHATLYWYQQILGQGPKLLIQFQNNGVVDDSQLPKDRFSAERLKGVDSTLKIQPAKLEDSAVYLCASSLAGGLNEQFFGPGTRLTVL.

The chain carries TRBV9 and TRBJ2-1; TRBD1 agrees at 8 bases. CDR1 is SGDLS, CDR2 YYNGEE, per germline. The CDR3 extends over 15 amino acids. J was trimmed by 8 bases and V by 0 bases; bases with no gene match: 7. In DNA, the CDR3 is TGTGCCAGCAGCGTAGAGGGGACAGGATCTGATGAGCAGTTCTTC. This translates into CASSVEGTGSDEQFF.

V and J are TRBV7-2 and TRBJ2-3; 7 bases align to TRBD2. The germline gives CDR1 SGHTA, CDR2 FQGNSA. The CDR3 runs to 15 residues. Unmatched junction bases numbered 4, after V lost 1 base and J lost 3 bases. CDR3 sequence (DNA): TGTGCCAGCAGCTTAGGGAGCGGGGAAACAGATACGCAGTATTTT. It codes for CASSLGSGETDTQYF.

The chain couples TRBV28 to TRBJ1-5, with a weak D call TRBD1 (6 bases). Trimming stripped 6 bases from V and 3 bases from J, with 9 bases between. The length of the CDR3 is 13 residues. Looked up from germline, CDR1 is MDHEN and CDR2 is SYDVKM. CDR3 bases: TGTGCCAGCAGGGACAGAGACAATCAGCCCCAGCATTTT. Its protein product is CASRDRDNQPQHF.

This chain connects TRBV19 to TRBJ1-1; 7 bases match TRBD1. J was trimmed by 0 bases and V by 0 bases; bases with no gene match: 4. The CDR3 totals 16 residues. Germline loops: CDR1 LNHDA, CDR2 SQIVND (reference sequence). CDR3 nucleotide sequence: TGTGCCAGTAGTATAGATCCGCAGGGGGTGAACACTGAAGCTTTCTTT. It is translated as CASSIDPQGVNTEAFF. Based on the CDR3 plus reference TRBV19 and TRBJ1-1, the full variable domain is DGGITQSPKYLFRKEGQNVTLSCEQNLNHDAMYWYRQDPGQGLRLIYYSQIVNDFQKGDIAEGYSVSREKKESFPLTVTSAQKNPTAFYLCASSIDPQGVNTEAFFGQGTRLTVV.

This clone turned up a few times. The chain joins TRBV7-2 to TRBJ1-1, with D unclear. Per germline, CDR1 SGHTA and CDR2 FQGNSA. V was cut by 5 bases and J by 4 bases, with 14 bases left in between. The CDR3 is 14 amino acids. CDR3 residues: CASSPRGMSTEAFF. The CDR3 DNA sequence: TGTGCCAGCAGCCCCCGAGGTATGAGCACTGAAGCTTTCTTT.

The chain couples TRBV6-5 to TRBJ1-2; 7 bases align to TRBD1. Germline V gene lookup returns CDR1 MNHEY and CDR2 SVGAGI. The CDR3 loop spans 13 amino acids. The J segment lost 8 bases and the V segment lost 2 bases, leaving 5 bases of the junction unmatched. CDR3 protein: CASSYDREGGYTF. The CDR3 DNA follows: TGTGCCAGCAGTTACGACAGGGAGGGAGGCTACACCTTC.

This chain joins TRBV19 and TRBJ1-5; D remains ambiguous. CDR1 is LNHDA and CDR2 is SQIVND in the germline V gene (reference sequence). V gave up 7 bases and J gave up 3 bases, with 13 bases separating them. The CDR3 covers 14 residues. For the CDR3, the DNA is TGTGCCAGTAATATGGAGGCATTCAATCAGCCCCAGCATTTT. Translated: CASNMEAFNQPQHF.

The chain links TRBV6-6 to TRBJ1-2, with 9 positions matching TRBD1. V shed 5 bases and J 5 bases; nucleotides not matched to a gene: 9. Germline lookup yields CDR1 MNHNY and CDR2 SVGAGI (reference sequence). CDR3 length: 15 residues. CDR3 DNA sequence: TGTGCCAGCAGTAGCCCGGGACAGGGACCTTATGGCTACACCTTC. Amino acid sequence: CASSSPGQGPYGYTF.

The chain couples TRBV11-2 to TRBJ1-2; a weak D match, TRBD1 (6 bases). Germline V gene sequence: CDR1 SGHAT, CDR2 FQNNGV. Trimming pared 5 bases from V and 7 bases from J, leaving 17 bases between. The length of the CDR3 is 14 residues. The CDR3: CASSRGGTESGYTF. As DNA, the CDR3 is TGTGCCAGCAGCCGGGGGGGCACAGAATCTGGCTACACCTTC.

The V gene is TRBV14, the J gene TRBJ2-7, with TRBD1 matching 9 bases. This CDR3 spans 17 amino acids. Germline lookup yields CDR1 SGHDN and CDR2 FVKESK. Trimming took 4 bases from V and 2 from J; bases not matched to a gene: 12. CDR3 coding DNA: TGTGCCAGCAGCCTTCCCAACAGGGGGCGGATTCCCTACGAGCAGTACGTC. Amino acids: CASSLPNRGRIPYEQYV.

The rearrangement uses TRBV5-5 and TRBJ1-2; tentatively, D is TRBD1 (6 bases). Germline V CDR1 and CDR2: SGHKS, YYEKEE (reference sequence). The V end lost 4 bases, the J end lost 0 bases, and 10 bases lay between the germline ends. This CDR3 has 14 residues. Here the CDR3 DNA reads TGTGCCAGCAGCGACAGGCCCACTAACTATGGCTACACCTTC. Protein product: CASSDRPTNYGYTF.

This rearrangement joins TRBV11-2 to TRBJ2-3; D possibly matches TRBD1 or TRBD2 (5 bases each). The CDR3 is 15 residues long. V lost 6 bases and J 6 bases, leaving 19 bases between the germline ends. Germline CDR1 and CDR2: SGHAT and FQNNGV. The DNA of the CDR3 is TGTGCCAGCAGGCAAGGGACGATCGGAGTCGATACGCAGTATTTT. Translation gives CASRQGTIGVDTQYF.

The chain couples TRBV6-1 to TRBJ2-2; 7 bases match TRBD1. The CDR3 covers 18 residues. Losses at the gene ends were 4 bases for V and 0 bases for J; bases not matched to a gene: 11. The germline V gene encodes CDR1 MNHNS and CDR2 SASEGT. The CDR3 DNA is TGTGCCAGCAGTGGATCACAGGGGTACCCCCCGAACACCGGGGAGCTGTTTTTT. This translates into CASSGSQGYPPNTGELFF.

This chain connects TRBV13 to TRBJ1-1; D not certain. Germline V gives CDR1 PRHDT, CDR2 FYEKMQ (reference sequence). There are 16 residues in the CDR3. V was shortened by 3 bases and J by 1 base, with 15 bases between the two germline ends. CDR3 in DNA: TGTGCCAGCAGCTTTCACCCGAGACACAAGAACACTGAAGCTTTCTTT. Translating gives CASSFHPRHKNTEAFF. The variable domain in full, completed from reference TRBV13 and TRBJ1-1, reads AAGVIQSPRHLIKEKRETATLKCYPIPRHDTVYWYQQGPGQDPQFLISFYEKMQSDKGSIPDRFSAQQFSDYHSELNMSSLELGDSALYFCASSFHPRHKNTEAFFGQGTRLTVV.